This TCR beta chain comes out of a study of blood T cells in healthy people across ages. Together with a sample-barcoded 5' primer, a J-beta primer mix was included in a second PCR lasting about 7 to 12 cycles. TCRdb ran MiXCR on the 5' RACE reads and lists one entry per CDR3 protein. The sample consists of roughly 1,800,000 distinct CDR3 sequences, about 50% of them appearing once. The CDR3 runs 14 residues. The V segment lost 5 bases and the J segment 8 bases; nucleotides outside the gene matches: 7. Germline-derived CDR1 and CDR2 are SGHDT and YYEEEE. Sequencing was done on a sample of blood. This sequence was found in a woman between 35 and 50 years old in good health. The chain uses TRBV5-6 and TRBJ2-1; TRBD2 aligns across 10 bases. CDR3 sequence: CASRERGGFYEQFF. CDR3 sequence (DNA): TGTGCCAGCAGGGAGCGGGGGGGTTTCTATGAGCAGTTCTTC.